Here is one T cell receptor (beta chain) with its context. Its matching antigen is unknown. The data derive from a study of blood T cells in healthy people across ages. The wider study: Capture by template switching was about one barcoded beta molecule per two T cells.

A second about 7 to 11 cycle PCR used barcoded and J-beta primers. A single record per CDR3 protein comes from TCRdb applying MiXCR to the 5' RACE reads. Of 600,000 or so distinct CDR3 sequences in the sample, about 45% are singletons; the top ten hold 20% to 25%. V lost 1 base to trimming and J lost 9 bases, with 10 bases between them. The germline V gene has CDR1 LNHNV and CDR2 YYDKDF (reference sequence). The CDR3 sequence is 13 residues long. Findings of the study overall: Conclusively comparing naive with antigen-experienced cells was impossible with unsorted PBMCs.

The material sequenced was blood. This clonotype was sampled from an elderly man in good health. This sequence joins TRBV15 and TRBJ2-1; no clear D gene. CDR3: CATSRASFSEQFF. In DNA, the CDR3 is TGTGCCACCAGCAGAGCGAGCTTTAGTGAGCAGTTCTTC. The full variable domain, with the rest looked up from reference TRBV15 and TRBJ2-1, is DAMVIQNPRYQVTQFGKPVTLSCSQTLNHNVMYWYQQKSSQAPKLLFHYYDKDFNNEADTPDNFQSRRPNTSFCFLDIRSPGLGDTAMYLCATSRASFSEQFFGPGTRLTVL.